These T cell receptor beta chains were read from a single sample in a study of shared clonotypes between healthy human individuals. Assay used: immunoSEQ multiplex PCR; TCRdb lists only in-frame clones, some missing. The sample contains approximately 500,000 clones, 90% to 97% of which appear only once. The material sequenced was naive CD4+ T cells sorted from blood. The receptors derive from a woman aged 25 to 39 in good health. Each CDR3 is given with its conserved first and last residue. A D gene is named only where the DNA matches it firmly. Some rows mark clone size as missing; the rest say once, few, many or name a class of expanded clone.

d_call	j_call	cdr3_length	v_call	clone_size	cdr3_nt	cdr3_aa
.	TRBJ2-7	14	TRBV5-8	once	TGTGCCAGCAGCTTGTATCCAGGATCCTACGAGCAGTACTTC	CASSLYPGSYEQYF
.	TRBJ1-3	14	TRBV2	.	TGTGCCAGCACTCTAGGGGGATTTGGAAACACCATATATTTT	CASTLGGFGNTIYF
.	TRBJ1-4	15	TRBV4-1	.	TGCGCCAGCAGCCCGGCGTGGGGTACTAATGAAAAACTGTTTTTT	CASSPAWGTNEKLFF
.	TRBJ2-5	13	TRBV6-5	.	TGTGCCACCCGACGGGCTCCTCAAGAGACCCAGTACTTC	CATRRAPQETQYF
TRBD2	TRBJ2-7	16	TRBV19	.	TGTGCCAGTAGTAGATCCGGGACTAGCGTCTCCTACGAGCAGTACTTC	CASSRSGTSVSYEQYF
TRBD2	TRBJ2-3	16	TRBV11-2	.	TGTGCCAGCAGCCCCCGGACTAGCGGGACCACAGATACGCAGTATTTT	CASSPRTSGTTDTQYF
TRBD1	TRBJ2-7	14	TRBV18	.	TGTGCCAGCTCACCTGCAGGACAGGGATTCGAGCAGTACTTC	CASSPAGQGFEQYF
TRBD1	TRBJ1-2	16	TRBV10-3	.	TGTGCCATCAGTGAGTCGGTCGGACAGGGTAACTATGGCTACACCTTC	CAISESVGQGNYGYTF
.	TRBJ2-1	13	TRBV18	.	TGTGCCAGCTCACCACTTCGAGAAAATGAGCAGTTCTTC	CASSPLRENEQFF
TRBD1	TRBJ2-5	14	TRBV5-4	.	TGTGCCAGCAGCCCAAGACAGGGGCAAGAGACCCAGTACTTC	CASSPRQGQETQYF
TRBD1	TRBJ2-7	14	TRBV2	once	TGTGCCAGCCAACGACAGGGTACGTTCGACGAGCAGTACTTC	CASQRQGTFDEQYF
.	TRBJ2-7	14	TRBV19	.	TGTGCCAGTAGTCCCCCTGGCGGAACCTACGAGCAGTACTTC	CASSPPGGTYEQYF